This T cell receptor (beta chain) was identified in a study of blood T cells in healthy people across ages. Overall study: About one barcoded beta molecule per two T cells was the capture yield of template switching.

It was with a sample-barcoded 5' primer and a J-beta primer mix that a second PCR of roughly 7 to 12 cycles was run. Each cDNA molecule was tagged by a template-switch adaptor with 12 random nucleotides. MiXCR was run by TCRdb on the 5' RACE reads, yielding one entry per CDR3 protein. In the table there are roughly 1,700,000 distinct CDR3 sequences, roughly 30% of which are singletons. CDR3 length: 16 amino acids. Germline V gene sequence: CDR1 KGHSH, CDR2 LQKENI. The V and J ends lost 3 bases and 8 bases, in that order; junction bases with no gene match: 12. In each sample, at least 7 million PBMCs were isolated. At least 5 micrograms of total RNA were extracted per sample.

V gene TRBV18 combines with J gene TRBJ2-3, with 9 positions matching TRBD2. This TCR was sampled from a woman aged 25 to 39 in good health. Sequencing was done on a sample of blood. The chain's CDR3 is CASSPPGLALPGTQYF. DNA for the CDR3: TGTGCCAGCTCACCCCCTGGACTAGCGCTCCCAGGTACGCAGTATTTT.